The sequence of this T cell receptor beta chain was determined in a study of CD8 T cells in ankylosing spondylitis. Study-wide findings and caveats: Earlier studies detected some motif variants in reactive arthritis synovial fluid and blood. Eight or nine highly homologous variants formed a TCR beta motif that appeared characteristic of ankylosing spondylitis blood. Significant enrichment of disease-linked clones was reported in matched ankylosing spondylitis synovial fluid.

Comments on this clonotype: Its antigen is still unknown.

TCR beta libraries were made by quantitative 5'-RACE with molecular barcodes. TCRdb re-called the 5' RACE reads through MiXCR, storing one row per CDR3 protein. This sample has 150,000 or so distinct CDR3 sequences; around 32% occur once, and the top ten carry 4.5% to 6%. The germline V gene encodes CDR1 LNHDA and CDR2 SQIVND (reference sequence). Trimming at V came to 3 bases and at J to 6 bases, leaving 13 bases not matched to a gene. There are 16 residues in the CDR3. The chain carries TRBV19 and TRBJ1-2, with 7 bases aligning to TRBD1. This clonotype originated in a male donor with ankylosing spondylitis. The sample was synovial fluid, either unsorted or a sorted T cell fraction (not recorded which). The CDR3 coding sequence is TGTGCCAGTAGTATTTGGGGGGACAGTCAGGATCATGGCTACACCTTC. Its protein is CASSIWGDSQDHGYTF.